One and the same sample provided the 27 T cell receptor beta chains below, sequenced in a study of siplizumab effects on memory and regulatory T cells. The table came from immunoSEQ multiplex PCR; TCRdb's copy has only in-frame clones and leaves some out. The repertoire consists of roughly 82,000 clones, with about nine tenths occurring once and the leading ten covering 1.5%. The sample was Tregs sorted from blood. These receptors all come from a human donor in good health.

The chain recombines TRBV11-2 with TRBJ2-6; D might be TRBD1 (6 bases). The CDR3 runs to 17 residues. V lost 4 bases to trimming and J lost 2 bases, with 15 bases between them. Germline loops: CDR1 SGHAT, CDR2 FQNNGV. This CDR3 reads CASSSNKQGTGANVLTF. Here the CDR3 DNA reads TGTGCCAGCAGCTCCAATAAACAGGGAACTGGGGCCAACGTCCTGACTTTC.

This chain links TRBV5-1 with TRBJ2-3; D call uncertain. The V and J ends lost 3 bases and 0 bases respectively, with 5 bases between them. CDR1 and CDR2 from the germline V gene are SGHRS and YFSETQ. CDR3 length: 13 amino acids. The chain's CDR3 is CASSSPSTDTQYF. The CDR3 region has the DNA TGCGCCAGCAGCTCTCCTAGCACAGATACGCAGTATTTT.

This clone was picked up one time. The chain has TRBV19 and TRBJ1-2; 10 bases align to TRBD1. With V trimmed by 8 bases and J by 8 bases, 8 bases remained unmatched. Germline CDR1 is LNHDA and CDR2 is SQIVND (reference sequence). There are 13 residues in the CDR3. The CDR3 loop is CASRQGAQEGYTF. CDR3 nucleotide sequence: TGTGCCAGTCGACAGGGGGCGCAGGAAGGCTACACCTTC.

The chain employs TRBV2 and TRBJ1-1; no firm D call. The ends were cut back, 6 bases at V and 4 bases at J, with 12 bases in the middle. The germline gives CDR1 SNHLY, CDR2 FYNNEI. The CDR3 sequence is 13 residues long. This chain's CDR3 is CASRPESVTEAFF. The CDR3 DNA follows: TGTGCCAGCAGGCCGGAGTCGGTCACTGAAGCTTTCTTT.

V usage is TRBV29-1 and J usage is TRBJ1-2; D remains unclear. Germline V CDR1 and CDR2: SQVTM, ANQGSEA. The V end was cut by 3 bases, the J end by 6 bases, with 11 bases between. The CDR3 length is 12 residues. In DNA, the CDR3 is TGCAGCGTTGACAGGAGGGTGGATGGCTACACCTTC. It yields the protein CSVDRRVDGYTF.

The genes are TRBV5-1 and TRBJ1-2, with D possibly TRBD1 on 6 matching bases. The V gene lost 4 bases and the J gene lost 1 base, with 14 bases spanning the gap. CDR1 and CDR2 from the germline V gene are SGHRS and YFSETQ. The CDR3 has 15 residues. The CDR3 DNA reads TGCGCCAGCAGCAAAGGACAGATAGATAACTATGGCTACACCTTC. Encoded protein: CASSKGQIDNYGYTF. The full variable domain, rest sourced from reference TRBV5-1 and TRBJ1-2, is KAGVTQTPRYLIKTRGQQVTLSCSPISGHRSVSWYQQTPGQGLQFLFEYFSETQRNKGNFPGRFSGRQFSNSRSEMNVSTLELGDSALYLCASSKGQIDNYGYTFGSGTRLTVV.

This chain uses TRBV15 with TRBJ2-3; TRBD1 or TRBD2 may be the D gene (5 bases each). The CDR3 contains 18 residues. Deletions cut 1 base from V and 1 base from J, with 18 bases between. CDR1 and CDR2 from the germline V gene are LNHNV and YYDKDF (reference sequence). The chain's CDR3 is CATSRGLQGAGGTDTQYF. Here the CDR3 DNA reads TGTGCCACCAGCAGAGGGCTCCAGGGCGCCGGGGGCACAGATACGCAGTATTTT.

V gene TRBV9 combines with J gene TRBJ1-1, with 8 bases aligning to TRBD1. This CDR3 contains 17 residues. Germline CDR1 is SGDLS and CDR2 is YYNGEE. The V gene end was trimmed by 3 bases and the J gene end by 1 base; junction bases not matched to a gene: 11. CDR3 nucleotides: TGTGCCAGCAGCGCTTACATAACCACAGGGGGGAACACTGAAGCTTTCTTT. Its translation: CASSAYITTGGNTEAFF.

This chain joins TRBV9 and TRBJ2-1; D is perhaps TRBD2 (6 bases). V lost 4 bases, J lost 7 bases, and 12 bases lay in between. This CDR3 is built from 13 residues. Germline lookup yields CDR1 SGDLS and CDR2 YYNGEE. CDR3 DNA: TGTGCCAGCAGCACGGGACTTACAAATGAGCAGTTCTTC. Its translation: CASSTGLTNEQFF.

The chain recombines TRBV20-1 with TRBJ2-3; D unresolved. V gave up 7 bases and J gave up 5 bases, with 7 bases separating them. This CDR3 has 10 residues. The V gene's germline CDR1 is DFQATT and CDR2 SNEGSKA (reference sequence). CDR3 in DNA: TGCAGTGTTAGGCAAGATACGCAGTATTTT. This encodes CSVRQDTQYF.

The chain uses TRBV2 and TRBJ1-1, with 7 nucleotides matching TRBD1. The CDR3 has 13 amino acids. Trimming at V came to 6 bases and at J to 2 bases, leaving 3 bases not matched to a gene. Germline V CDR1 and CDR2: SNHLY, FYNNEI. CDR3 coding DNA: TGTGCCAGCAGGGGACAGTTTAACACTGAAGCTTTCTTT. It yields the protein CASRGQFNTEAFF.

The V call is TRBV6-6, the J call TRBJ1-2; maybe TRBD1 (6 bases). Germline values: CDR1 MNHNY, CDR2 SVGAGI (reference sequence). The germline V and J ends were trimmed by 8 bases and 2 bases, with 9 bases remaining between them. The CDR3 sequence is 12 residues long. This CDR3 reads CASQDRNYGYTF. DNA for the CDR3: TGTGCCAGCCAGGACAGAAACTATGGCTACACCTTC.

The V and J genes are TRBV5-1 and TRBJ2-6; perhaps D is TRBD1 or TRBD2 (5 bases each). Germline CDR1 SGHRS, CDR2 YFSETQ. Trimming removed 4 bases from V and 3 bases from J, with 14 bases in between. CDR3 length equals 16 residues. The CDR3 DNA is TGCGCCAGCAGCGCAGGGACCCGGGGTGGGGCCAACGTCCTGACTTTC. It yields the protein CASSAGTRGGANVLTF.

This clone has just one count. V gene TRBV5-6 combines with J gene TRBJ2-1; 7 bases match TRBD2. The CDR3 sequence is 17 residues long. Losses at the gene ends were 4 bases for V and 2 bases for J; bases not matched to a gene: 12. Germline-derived CDR1 and CDR2 are SGHDT and YYEEEE. CDR3 nucleotides: TGTGCCAGCAGCCCCAATATGGGGGGGGGACCCTACAATGAGCAGTTCTTC. It yields the protein CASSPNMGGGPYNEQFF.

This chain joins TRBV15 and TRBJ1-5; 9 bases map to TRBD1. J was trimmed by 5 bases and V by 5 bases; bases with no gene match: 7. The CDR3 extends over 15 amino acids. The germline CDR1 and CDR2 sequences are LNHNV and YYDKDF (reference sequence). CDR3 in DNA: TGTGCCACCAGCGGGGGACAGGGAGGAGATCAGCCCCAGCATTTT. Protein: CATSGGQGGDQPQHF.

The V call is TRBV4-1, the J call TRBJ2-3, with 10 positions matching TRBD1. The CDR3 consists of 18 residues. V was pared by 0 bases and J by 4 bases, with 10 bases of the junction left unmatched. Germline-derived CDR1 and CDR2 are MGHRA and YSYEKL. The CDR3 reads CASSQDISGQGLADTQYF. CDR3 DNA sequence: TGCGCCAGCAGCCAAGATATTTCGGGACAGGGGTTGGCAGATACGCAGTATTTT.

The chain uses TRBV19 and TRBJ1-5; D is perhaps TRBD1 (5 bases). The ends were cut back, 1 base at V and 2 bases at J, with 12 bases in the middle. CDR3 length: 16 residues. Germline assignment: CDR1 LNHDA and CDR2 SQIVND (reference sequence). The CDR3 sequence: CASSIAQGGGNQPQHF. The DNA for the CDR3 is TGTGCCAGTAGTATAGCCCAGGGTGGAGGCAATCAGCCCCAGCATTTT.

The V gene is TRBV20-1, the J gene TRBJ1-2, with D hard to call. Germline CDR1 is DFQATT and CDR2 is SNEGSKA (reference sequence). V gave up 4 bases and J gave up 0 bases, with 3 bases separating them. The CDR3 has 11 amino acids. DNA for the CDR3: TGCAGTGCTACCGCTAACTATGGCTACACCTTC. Amino acid sequence: CSATANYGYTF.

The gene calls are TRBV2 and TRBJ1-1; D is possibly TRBD1 (5 bases). The V and J ends lost 3 bases and 3 bases respectively, with 11 bases between them. The CDR3 spans 14 residues. Germline V CDR1 and CDR2: SNHLY, FYNNEI. CDR3 region: CASSDRGGDTEAFF. CDR3 sequence (DNA): TGTGCCAGCAGTGACCGCGGGGGAGACACTGAAGCTTTCTTT.

J is TRBJ2-3 and V is TRBV7-2; D might be TRBD1 (6 bases). The ends were cut back, 5 bases at V and 9 bases at J, with 9 bases in the middle. Germline V CDR1 and CDR2: SGHTA, FQGNSA. The CDR3 sequence is 11 residues long. The CDR3 is CASSPQGTQYF. CDR3 nucleotide sequence: TGTGCCAGCAGCCCCCAGGGGACGCAGTATTTT.

V usage is TRBV28 and J usage is TRBJ1-2, with 9 bases fitting TRBD1. The CDR3 consists of 17 residues. Germline V CDR1 and CDR2: MDHEN, SYDVKM. V dropped 3 bases and J dropped 6; count of bases not matched to a gene: 14. CDR3 residues: CASSFPAGDRGKNGYTF. CDR3 bases: TGTGCCAGCAGTTTTCCGGCGGGAGACAGGGGGAAAAATGGCTACACCTTC.

The V gene is TRBV13, the J gene TRBJ2-7; TRBD1 or TRBD2 may be the D gene (5 bases each). Germline values: CDR1 PRHDT, CDR2 FYEKMQ (reference sequence). The length of the CDR3 is 13 residues. The V end lost 4 bases, the J end lost 4 bases, and 11 bases lay between the germline ends. CDR3 protein: CASSYRDGYEQYF. CDR3 nucleotide sequence: TGTGCCAGCAGCTACCGGGACGGTTACGAGCAGTACTTC.

The V and J genes are TRBV11-2 and TRBJ1-6; D not certain. V was shortened by 3 bases and J by 14 bases, with 17 bases between the two germline ends. The CDR3 is made up of 14 amino acids. Germline V gives CDR1 SGHAT, CDR2 FQNNGV. DNA of the CDR3: TGTGCCAGCAGCTTCCGGAAAGGCTCCTTTTCCCTCCACTTT. Its translation: CASSFRKGSFSLHF.

The chain uses TRBV6-1 and TRBJ1-2, with 7 bases identical to TRBD1. Germline V gene sequence: CDR1 MNHNS, CDR2 SASEGT. This CDR3 spans 15 amino acids. The V gene end was trimmed by 6 bases and the J gene end by 3 bases; junction bases not matched to a gene: 10. CDR3 amino acids: CASRRGQGGYYGYTF. The CDR3 DNA sequence: TGTGCCAGCAGAAGGGGCCAGGGGGGATACTATGGCTACACCTTC.

V and J are TRBV25-1 and TRBJ1-1, with D maybe TRBD1 (5 bases). Per the germline V gene, CDR1 is MGHDK and CDR2 is SYGVNS. V lost 4 bases, J lost 0 bases, and 9 bases lay in between. The CDR3 runs 14 residues. This CDR3 is CASSAQTVNTEAFF. CDR3 sequence (DNA): TGTGCCAGCAGTGCCCAGACAGTGAACACTGAAGCTTTCTTT.

The chain is built from TRBV7-9 and TRBJ1-1; D possibly corresponds to TRBD1 (5 bases). V lost 5 bases, J lost 9 bases, and 19 bases lay in between. The CDR3 totals 14 residues. The V gene's germline CDR1 is SEHNR and CDR2 FQNEAQ (reference sequence). CDR3 sequence reads: CASSDMGREGKAFF. CDR3 coding DNA: TGTGCCAGCAGCGATATGGGACGGGAAGGAAAAGCTTTCTTT.

This sequence joins TRBV2 and TRBJ2-5; 13 positions agree with TRBD2. V gave up 4 bases and J gave up 5 bases; unmatched junction bases: 16. The CDR3 spans 19 residues. CDR1 and CDR2 (germline): SNHLY, FYNNEI. CDR3 DNA sequence: TGTGCCAGCAGTGCACCCCTCGGCCTTGGACTAGCGGGGGTCGAGACCCAGTACTTC. It codes for CASSAPLGLGLAGVETQYF.